In its sample, the clone carrying this T cell receptor beta chain was seen many times. The antigen is undetermined. Trimming removed 5 bases from V and 5 bases from J, with 16 bases in between. The CDR3 sequence is 14 residues long. CDR1 is MNHEY, CDR2 SVGEGT, per germline. This sample is part of a study of T cells in Graves' hyperthyroidism and ophthalmopathy. As for the study in general: Prior to any treatment, at the point of initial diagnosis, peripheral blood was collected. Overall study results and limits: Blood also showed most of the thyroid clonotypes that were expanded above 0.001.

Amplification yielded TCR beta CDR3 regions, with RNA transcripts as the source. First-round RT-PCR with HTBI primers amplified the TCR CDR3 region. TCRdb re-called the multiplex PCR reads with MiXCR, one entry per CDR3 protein. The repertoire holds about 400,000 distinct CDR3 sequences, with under 15% as singletons. Uncontrolled infection, other autoimmune disease, pregnancy or lactation disqualified patients from enrolment. The receptor was isolated from a woman aged 30 to 39 with Graves' hyperthyroidism. The chain is built from TRBV6-2 or TRBV6-3 and TRBJ2-7; maybe TRBD2 (6 bases). Sequenced sample: blood. The DNA for the CDR3 is TGTGCCAGCAGTCGAAGGGAGACTAGGAACGAGCAGTACTTC. Translating it yields CASSRRETRNEQYF.